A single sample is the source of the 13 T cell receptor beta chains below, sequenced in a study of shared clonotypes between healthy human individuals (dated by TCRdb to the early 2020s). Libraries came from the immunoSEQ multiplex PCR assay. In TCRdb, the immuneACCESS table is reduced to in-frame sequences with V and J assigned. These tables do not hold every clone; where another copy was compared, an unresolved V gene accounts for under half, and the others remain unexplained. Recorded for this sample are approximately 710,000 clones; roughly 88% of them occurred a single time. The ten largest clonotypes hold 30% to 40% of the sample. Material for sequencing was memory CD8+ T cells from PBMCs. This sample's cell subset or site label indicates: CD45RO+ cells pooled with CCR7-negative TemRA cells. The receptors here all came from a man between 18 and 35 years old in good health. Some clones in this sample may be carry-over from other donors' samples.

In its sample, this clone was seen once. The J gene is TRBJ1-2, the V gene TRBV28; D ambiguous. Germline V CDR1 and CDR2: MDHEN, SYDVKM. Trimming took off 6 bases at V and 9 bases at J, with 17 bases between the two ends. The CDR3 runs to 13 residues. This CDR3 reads CASRATGSRSYTF. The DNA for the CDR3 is TGTGCCAGCAGGGCGACGGGGTCTAGGAGCTACACCTTC.

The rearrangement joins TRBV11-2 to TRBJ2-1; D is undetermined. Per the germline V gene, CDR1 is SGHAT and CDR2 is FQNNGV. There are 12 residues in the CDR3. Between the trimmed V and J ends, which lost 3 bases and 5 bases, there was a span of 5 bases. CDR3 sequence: CASSFWDNEQFF. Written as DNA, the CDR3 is TGTGCCAGCAGCTTCTGGGACAATGAGCAGTTCTTC.

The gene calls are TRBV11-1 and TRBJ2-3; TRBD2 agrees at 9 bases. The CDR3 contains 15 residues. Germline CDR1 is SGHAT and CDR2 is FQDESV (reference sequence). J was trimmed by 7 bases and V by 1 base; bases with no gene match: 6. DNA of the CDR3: TGTGCCAGCAGCTTAGGACTAGCGGATTCATATACGCAGTATTTT. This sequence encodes CASSLGLADSYTQYF.

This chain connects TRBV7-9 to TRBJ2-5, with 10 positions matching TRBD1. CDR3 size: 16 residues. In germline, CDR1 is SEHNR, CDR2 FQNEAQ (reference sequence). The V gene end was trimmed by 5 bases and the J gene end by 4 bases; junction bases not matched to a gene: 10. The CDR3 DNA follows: TGTGCCAGCAGCCCACACCTGACAGGGGGCGGAGAGACCCAGTACTTC. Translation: CASSPHLTGGGETQYF.

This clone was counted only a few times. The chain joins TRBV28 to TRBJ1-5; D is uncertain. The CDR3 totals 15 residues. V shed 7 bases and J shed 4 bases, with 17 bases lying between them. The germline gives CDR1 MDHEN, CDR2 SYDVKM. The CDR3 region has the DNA TGTGCCAGCACCACTCCGTCTGAGGTTAATCAGCCCCAGCATTTT. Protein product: CASTTPSEVNQPQHF.

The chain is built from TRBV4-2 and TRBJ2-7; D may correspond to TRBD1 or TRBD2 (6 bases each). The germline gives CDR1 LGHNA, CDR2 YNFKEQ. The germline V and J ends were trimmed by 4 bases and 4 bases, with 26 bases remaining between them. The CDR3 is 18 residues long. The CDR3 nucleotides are TGTGCCAGCAGCCTCCAAACCGGAGGGGGAGTTGGTGTGTACGAGCAGTACTTC. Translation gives CASSLQTGGGVGVYEQYF.

The CDR3 reads CSVFRAGEAFF. The CDR3 coding sequence is TGCAGCGTTTTTCGGGCGGGTGAAGCTTTCTTT. This rearrangement joins TRBV29-1 to TRBJ1-1; no reliable D call. The V end lost 5 bases, the J end lost 7 bases, and 11 bases lay between the germline ends. The germline CDR1 and CDR2 sequences are SQVTM and ANQGSEA. CDR3 length: 11 residues.

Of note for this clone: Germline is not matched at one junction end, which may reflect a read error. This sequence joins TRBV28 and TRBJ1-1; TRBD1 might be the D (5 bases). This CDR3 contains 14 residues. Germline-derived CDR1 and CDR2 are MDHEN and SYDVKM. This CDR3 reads CASSRTRGNAEAFF. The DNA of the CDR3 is TGTGCCAGCAGTCGGACTCGGGGGAACGCTGAAGCTTTCTTT.

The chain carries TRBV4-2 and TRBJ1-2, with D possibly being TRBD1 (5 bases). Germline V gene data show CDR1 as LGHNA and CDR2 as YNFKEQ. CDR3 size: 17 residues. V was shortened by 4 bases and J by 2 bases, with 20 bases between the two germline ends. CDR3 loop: CASSLSSLGALNYGYTF. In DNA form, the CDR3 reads TGTGCCAGCAGCCTTTCATCTCTCGGGGCCTTAAACTATGGCTACACCTTC.

The DNA for the CDR3 is TGTGCCAGCAGTCCAACAGGGGCTACAGATACGCAGTATTTT. This translates into CASSPTGATDTQYF. J is TRBJ2-3 and V is TRBV5-5; 7 bases map to TRBD1. CDR3 length: 14 residues. Germline CDR1 and CDR2: SGHKS and YYEKEE (reference sequence). J was trimmed by 3 bases and V by 5 bases; bases with no gene match: 6.

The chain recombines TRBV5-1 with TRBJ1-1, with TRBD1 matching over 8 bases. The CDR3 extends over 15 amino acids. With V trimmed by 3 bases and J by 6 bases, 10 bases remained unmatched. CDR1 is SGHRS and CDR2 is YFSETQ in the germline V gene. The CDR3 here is CASSSRQGIVAEAFF. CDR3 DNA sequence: TGCGCCAGCAGCTCCAGACAGGGGATTGTTGCTGAAGCTTTCTTT.

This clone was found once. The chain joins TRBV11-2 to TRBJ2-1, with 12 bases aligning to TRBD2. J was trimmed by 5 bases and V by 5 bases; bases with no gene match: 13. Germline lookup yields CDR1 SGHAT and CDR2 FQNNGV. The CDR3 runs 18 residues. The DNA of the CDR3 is TGTGCCAGCAGCGCCCGTCTCCCCCTAGCGGGAGGGAACAATGAGCAGTTCTTC. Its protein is CASSARLPLAGGNNEQFF.

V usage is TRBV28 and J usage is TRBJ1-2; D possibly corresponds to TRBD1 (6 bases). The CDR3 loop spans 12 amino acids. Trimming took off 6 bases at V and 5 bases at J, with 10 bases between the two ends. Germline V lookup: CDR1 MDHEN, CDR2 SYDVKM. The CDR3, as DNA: TGTGCCAGCAGCCCGGGGACATATGGCTACACCTTC. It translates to CASSPGTYGYTF.